This T cell receptor beta chain was sequenced during a study of T cell repertoires in cytomegalovirus infection. Study-wide context: HLA-C-restricted CMV epitopes, recently identified, and well-studied HLA-B-restricted ones were used by the study. The public TCR beta signatures pointed to both CMV infection and matching HLA type.

TCRdb re-called the reads through MiXCR, storing one row per CDR3 protein. Among roughly 310,000 distinct CDR3 sequences listed, 29% were seen once. Notes on this clonotype: The antigen remains unidentified.

Broader study findings: Summed public TCR beta family frequency identified CMV carriers bearing the relevant HLA. Within the response measured ex vivo, HLA-C-restricted CMV-specific TCR beta clonotypes were dominant.

The TCR was taken from a human donor in good health (CMV status not recorded). Some clones in this sample may be carry-over from other donors' samples. The input for sequencing was cultured PBMCs, taken from culture after CMV antigen stimulation.

Here the CDR3 DNA reads TGCAGTGGGTTGGACAGCCTCTATGGCTACACCTTC. This sequence encodes CSGLDSLYGYTF. The V gene is TRBV20-1, the J gene TRBJ1-2; D may be TRBD1 (6 bases). Germline values: CDR1 DFQATT, CDR2 SNEGSKA (reference sequence). The CDR3 length is 12 residues. V was shortened by 7 bases and J by 4 bases, with 13 bases between the two germline ends.